These 30 T cell receptor beta chains originate from one sample sequenced in a study of blood T cells in healthy people across ages. Using a J-beta primer mix together with a sample-barcoded 5' primer, a second PCR was run for roughly 6 to 11 cycles. Each CDR3 protein gets one entry after TCRdb re-called the 5' RACE reads with MiXCR. The sample gives approximately 350,000 distinct CDR3 sequences, roughly half of which show up once; under 65% is in the top ten. What was sequenced was blood. The source is a man between 60 and 75 years old in good health.

V gene TRBV5-1 combines with J gene TRBJ2-1, with D perhaps TRBD1 or TRBD2 (5 bases each). The J call may not be correct, given that the DNA end is closer to TRBJ2-7. CDR1 is SGHRS and CDR2 is YFSETQ in the germline V gene. The CDR3 has 15 amino acids. The CDR3 sequence is CASSFRDGNYNEQYF. CDR3 DNA sequence: TGCGCCAGCAGCTTCCGGGACGGAAACTACAATGAGCAGTACTTC.

The chain couples TRBV20-1 to TRBJ2-7; 9 nucleotides agree with TRBD2. Germline values: CDR1 DFQATT, CDR2 SNEGSKA (reference sequence). With 6 bases clipped from V and 7 bases from J, the junction kept 16 bases outside the gene matches. CDR3 length equals 15 residues. The CDR3 DNA follows: TGCAGTGCAAATAACCCGGGACTAGCTGCGCAGGAGCAGTACTTC. Encoded protein: CSANNPGLAAQEQYF.

This chain uses TRBV5-6 with TRBJ1-6; D may be TRBD1 (5 bases). Trimming took off 1 base at V and 6 bases at J, with 8 bases between the two ends. The CDR3 spans 14 residues. The germline CDR1 and CDR2 sequences are SGHDT and YYEEEE. The CDR3 sequence is CASSLTGANSPLHF. The CDR3 bases are TGTGCCAGCAGCTTGACAGGAGCTAATTCACCCCTCCACTTT.

The chain carries TRBV11-2 and TRBJ1-1; the D is unclear. Germline CDR1 reads SGHAT; CDR2 reads FQNNGV. Between the trimmed V and J ends, which lost 1 base and 11 bases, there was a span of 11 bases. The CDR3 is 12 residues long. The CDR3 sequence: CASSLVPSWAFF. The CDR3 DNA is TGTGCCAGCAGCTTAGTACCCTCTTGGGCTTTCTTT.

This clonotype was detected only once. The gene calls are TRBV6-6 and TRBJ2-1; 9 positions match TRBD2. The CDR3 sequence is 16 residues long. Germline V gives CDR1 MNHNY, CDR2 SVGAGI (reference sequence). Losses at the gene ends were 1 base for V and 7 bases for J; bases not matched to a gene: 8. The CDR3 spells CASSYWLAGLGNEQFF. CDR3 in DNA: TGTGCCAGCAGTTACTGGCTAGCGGGACTAGGGAATGAGCAGTTCTTC.

The chain uses TRBV25-1 and TRBJ2-1, with no clear D. Trimming shortened V by 4 bases and J by 12 bases, and 16 bases separated the two germline ends. The V gene's germline CDR1 is MGHDK and CDR2 SYGVNS. The CDR3 runs 13 residues. The CDR3: CASSGLESHRQFF. CDR3 sequence (DNA): TGTGCCAGCAGTGGTCTGGAGTCGCATCGGCAGTTCTTC.

A word on this clonotype: Relative to the germline gene, one junction end is altered; a read error may explain this. V gene TRBV29-1 combines with J gene TRBJ2-1, with 8 bases matching TRBD1. This CDR3 comprises 14 residues. Per the germline V gene, CDR1 is SQVTM and CDR2 is ANQGSEA. CDR3 protein: CSVEGQGARNEQFF. The DNA of the CDR3 is TGCAGCGTCGAAGGGCAGGGGGCGCGAAATGAGCAGTTCTTC.

This clonotype has at least ten counts. V and J are TRBV6-5 and TRBJ2-1; D gene uncertain. Trimming took 6 bases from V and 10 from J, leaving 19 bases between them. Germline-derived CDR1 and CDR2 are MNHEY and SVGAGI. The CDR3 covers 14 residues. The CDR3 DNA sequence: TGTGCCAGCAGCCCCGACGGACCCCACACCGAGCAGTTCTTC. The encoded protein is CASSPDGPHTEQFF.

The CDR3 here is CASSPSRGTQYF. The DNA for the CDR3 is TGCGCCAGCAGCCCTTCCCGGGGTACGCAGTATTTT. This chain connects TRBV10-2 to TRBJ2-3; maybe TRBD2 (5 bases). The germline V gene encodes CDR1 WSHSY and CDR2 SAAADI. The CDR3 contains 12 residues. Trimming shortened V by 6 bases and J by 8 bases, and 12 bases separated the two germline ends.

This clonotype was found a few times. The chain has TRBV20-1 and TRBJ1-1; D gene uncertain. Between the trimmed V and J ends, which lost 6 bases and 1 base, there was a span of 18 bases. The CDR3 runs to 15 residues. The germline V gene has CDR1 DFQATT and CDR2 SNEGSKA (reference sequence). The CDR3 bases are TGCAGTGCCCCTAATAGGGTCCGTTCGAACACTGAAGCTTTCTTT. Translation: CSAPNRVRSNTEAFF.

With regard to this clonotype: Compared with germline, one end of the junction differs, possibly owing to a read error. The chain is built from TRBV11-2 and TRBJ2-4; 9 bases agree with TRBD1. The CDR3 loop spans 19 amino acids. Germline V CDR1 and CDR2: SGHAT, FQNNGV. CDR3 in DNA: TGCGCCAGCAGGATCTCGGGACAGGGAGGGAGTAGGGCCAAAAACATTCAGTACTTC. The encoded protein is CASRISGQGGSRAKNIQYF.

The chain employs TRBV29-1 and TRBJ2-1, with 7 bases lining up with TRBD2. The length of the CDR3 is 13 residues. Per germline, CDR1 SQVTM and CDR2 ANQGSEA. The CDR3 DNA is TGCACCGCGGCGCGGGAGAGGGGAAATGAGCAGTTCTTC. Translation: CTAARERGNEQFF.

In its sample, this clonotype was seen a few times. V gene TRBV7-2 combines with J gene TRBJ2-3, with D uncertain. With 5 bases removed from V and 2 bases from J, the gap between germline ends came to 11 bases. The CDR3 covers 14 residues. Germline V gene data show CDR1 as SGHTA and CDR2 as FQGNSA. The CDR3 DNA is TGTGCCAGCAGCCCCTCCAGTTACACAGATACGCAGTATTTT. Translating gives CASSPSSYTDTQYF.

This chain uses TRBV3-1 with TRBJ1-6; 9 positions match TRBD1. This CDR3 contains 15 residues. V shed 0 bases and J 11 bases; nucleotides not matched to a gene: 5. Germline CDR1 and CDR2: LGHDT and YNNKEL (reference sequence). The CDR3 loop is CASSQDWDREAPLHF. The CDR3 bases are TGTGCCAGCAGCCAAGATTGGGACAGGGAGGCACCCCTCCACTTT.

The rearrangement joins TRBV5-1 to TRBJ2-1; D unclear. Trimming removed 7 bases at V and 0 bases at J, with 11 bases between. There are 14 residues in the CDR3. Germline V gene sequence: CDR1 SGHRS, CDR2 YFSETQ. For the CDR3, the DNA is TGCGCCAGCGCTGGGGTCAGCTCCTACAATGAGCAGTTCTTC. Translated: CASAGVSSYNEQFF.

This clonotype was seen a handful of times. The chain combines TRBV20-1 with TRBJ1-2; no firm D call. Looked up from germline, CDR1 is DFQATT and CDR2 is SNEGSKA (reference sequence). This CDR3 contains 14 residues. Trimming shortened V by 3 bases and J by 7 bases, and 18 bases separated the two germline ends. CDR3 region: CSASADGLTGGYTF. The CDR3 bases are TGCAGTGCTAGTGCGGACGGCTTGACGGGTGGCTACACCTTC.

The chain recombines TRBV6-1 with TRBJ2-7; D possibly corresponds to TRBD1 (6 bases). The J call may be wrong; the DNA end is better matched by TRBJ2-5. The CDR3 length is 16 residues. The germline gives CDR1 MNHNS, CDR2 SASEGT. The CDR3 nucleotides read TGTGCCAGCAGTGAACTGCGAGGGGGAGTTAAAGAGACCCAGTACTTC. Translation: CASSELRGGVKETQYF.

The J gene is TRBJ2-3, the V gene TRBV10-1; tentatively, D is TRBD2 (6 bases). CDR1 is WNHNN, CDR2 SYGVQD, per germline (reference sequence). Trimming pared 0 bases from V and 0 bases from J, leaving 13 bases between. The CDR3 loop spans 17 amino acids. In DNA, the CDR3 is TGCGCCAGCAGTGAGTCGCTGGCGGGGATTAGCACAGATACGCAGTATTTT. It codes for CASSESLAGISTDTQYF.

In its sample, this clonotype was seen a few times. A much more abundant neighbour one base away suggests this may be a read error. V gene TRBV3-1 combines with J gene TRBJ2-4; perhaps TRBD1 as D (5 bases). In germline, CDR1 is LGHDT, CDR2 YNNKEL (reference sequence). V was shortened by 6 bases and J by 4 bases, with 19 bases between the two germline ends. This CDR3 region has 16 residues. The DNA of the CDR3 is TGTGCCAGCAGTCTGAAAGTCAGAGCAGGGAAAAACATTCAGTACTTC. Protein product: CASSLKVRAGKNIQYF.

In this sample, this clonotype turned up many times. The chain employs TRBV6-1 and TRBJ2-7; D remains ambiguous. The CDR3 contains 12 residues. Germline CDR1 reads MNHNS; CDR2 reads SASEGT. V was cut by 1 base and J by 5 bases, with 6 bases left in between. The chain's CDR3 is CASSEGRHEQYF. CDR3 nucleotides: TGTGCCAGCAGTGAAGGCCGCCACGAGCAGTACTTC.

The CDR3 coding sequence is TGTGCCAGCAGCTCAACAGGGGGCGCAGACATGGTGGGCGAGCAGTACTTC. This encodes CASSSTGGADMVGEQYF. This chain links TRBV7-6 with TRBJ2-7, with 9 bases that match TRBD1. V gave up 4 bases and J gave up 6 bases; unmatched junction bases: 16. The CDR3 loop spans 17 amino acids. The germline V gene has CDR1 SGHVS and CDR2 FNYEAQ.

This CDR3 is CASSGQGERKGEQYF. In nucleotides, the CDR3 is TGTGCCAGCAGTGGACAAGGGGAGAGGAAGGGCGAGCAGTACTTC. The V and J genes are TRBV12-3 or TRBV12-4 and TRBJ2-4; D may match TRBD1 or TRBD2 (5 bases each). The DNA end lines up better with TRBJ2-7; the J call may be wrong. This CDR3 has 15 residues.

This clonotype has just a few counts. V gene TRBV27 combines with J gene TRBJ2-7; 7 nucleotides match TRBD1. The V gene's germline CDR1 is MNHEY and CDR2 SMNVEV (reference sequence). This CDR3 spans 18 amino acids. After removal of 4 bases from V and 5 bases from J, the junction contained 20 bases not matched to a gene. The DNA for the CDR3 is TGTGCCAGCAGTTCCAGCCCTCCCGGACAGGCCGTAACAAACGAGCAGTACTTC. Residues: CASSSSPPGQAVTNEQYF.

Points on this clonotype: This sequence may be a read error, since a much larger clone differs from it by one base. CDR3 region: CASSPGTGHNYGCTF. In DNA, the CDR3 is TGTGCCAGCAGTCCCGGGACAGGACATAACTATGGCTGCACCTTC. The rearrangement joins TRBV6-5 to TRBJ1-2, with 8 bases aligning to TRBD1. CDR3 length equals 15 residues. The germline CDR1 and CDR2 sequences are MNHEY and SVGAGI.

There are a few counts of this clonotype. The chain combines TRBV11-2 with TRBJ1-2; unclear D gene. This CDR3 is 12 amino acids long. V was cut by 1 base and J by 8 bases, with 8 bases left in between. Per the germline V gene, CDR1 is SGHAT and CDR2 is FQNNGV. In DNA, the CDR3 is TGTGCCAGCAGCTTAGCGTCGGGGGGCTACACCTTC. It encodes CASSLASGGYTF.

The chain has TRBV6-1 and TRBJ1-2; D might be TRBD1 (5 bases). V lost 1 base and J lost 10, with 16 bases in between. Germline CDR1 MNHNS, CDR2 SASEGT. This CDR3 contains 14 residues. As DNA, the CDR3 is TGTGCCAGCAGTGAAGGAGCCATGGGACGTGCCTACACCTTC. It specifies CASSEGAMGRAYTF.

The V call is TRBV7-9, the J call TRBJ2-6, with 7 bases matching TRBD1. V dropped 3 bases and J dropped 4; count of bases not matched to a gene: 6. The CDR3 spans 16 residues. The germline CDR1 and CDR2 sequences are SEHNR and FQNEAQ (reference sequence). This CDR3 reads CASSFRGLSGANVLTF. CDR3 bases: TGTGCCAGCAGCTTTAGGGGGCTAAGCGGGGCCAACGTCCTGACTTTC. The full variable domain, rest sourced from reference TRBV7-9 and TRBJ2-6, is DTGVSQNPRHKITKRGQNVTFRCDPISEHNRLYWYRQTLGQGPEFLTYFQNEAQLEKSRLLSDRFSAERPKGSFSTLEIQRTEQGDSAMYLCASSFRGLSGANVLTFGAGSRLTVL.

This clonotype has a single count. The J gene is TRBJ1-2, the V gene TRBV29-1, with D uncertain. This CDR3 has 15 amino acids. The V end lost 6 bases, the J end lost 4 bases, and 21 bases lay between the germline ends. Germline CDR1 reads SQVTM; CDR2 reads ANQGSEA. As DNA, the CDR3 is TGCAGCGTACTCTTGGACGTAAACCCTCGCTATGGCTACACCTTC. Encoded protein: CSVLLDVNPRYGYTF.

This clonotype was counted at least ten times. The rearrangement links TRBV20-1 to TRBJ1-4; 8 nucleotides line up with TRBD1. V trimming: 3 bases; J trimming: 10 bases; junction bases outside the gene matches: 7. CDR3 size: 13 residues. Germline values: CDR1 DFQATT, CDR2 SNEGSKA (reference sequence). The CDR3 nucleotides are TGCAGTGCTAGTGACGGACAGGGCGGAAAACTGTTTTTT. Its protein is CSASDGQGGKLFF.

Of note for this clonotype: One end of the junction does not line up with germline, which may come from a read error. The J gene is TRBJ2-5, the V gene TRBV7-2; 14 bases match TRBD2. In germline, CDR1 is SGHTA, CDR2 FQGNSA. The CDR3 has 15 amino acids. The CDR3 protein is CASSWRGLAGETQNF. The CDR3 region has the DNA TGTGCCAGCAGCTGGCGGGGACTAGCGGGAGAGACCCAGAACTTC.